This paragraph reports one T cell receptor beta chain. As yet, its antigen is unknown. Antigen-specific CD4+ T cells expanded by the ViraFEST assay with viral peptide pools were then sequenced. Upon completion of more than 9 days in culture, CD4+ T cells were isolated. A PCR test confirmed that the person had SARS-CoV-2 infection between March and December 2020. Every well got fewer than 2.5 million PBMC, which were grown with about 9.2 IU/ml IL-2 and roughly 10 ug/ml peptides. A pool of HIV-1 Nef peptides served as the condition for the negative control culture. The germline CDR1 and CDR2 sequences are SNHLY and FYNNEI. The CDR3 consists of 13 residues. V shed 5 bases and J shed 2 bases, with 10 bases lying between them. Libraries were prepared by immunoSEQ multiplex PCR; TCRdb keeps only in-frame clonotypes and omits some of them. The sample shows under 60,000 clones, more than 75% of them seen only once.

The source of the sample is a study of vaccination effects on CD4 cells after COVID-19. Overall study results and limits: In the late period after vaccination, infection- and vaccine-induced clones contracted markedly.

The receptor was derived from a human donor who had a prior SARS-CoV-2 infection. The J gene is TRBJ2-7, the V gene TRBV2; a weak D match, TRBD2 (6 bases). Sequencing used CD4+ T cells from PBMCs cultured with HIV peptides, obtained before COVID-19 vaccination. Subset meaning: HIV-1 Nef peptide pool negative control/reference culture. CDR3 in DNA: TGTGCCAGCAGTAGGGGAGGCCCCTACGAGCAGTACTTC. Protein product: CASSRGGPYEQYF.